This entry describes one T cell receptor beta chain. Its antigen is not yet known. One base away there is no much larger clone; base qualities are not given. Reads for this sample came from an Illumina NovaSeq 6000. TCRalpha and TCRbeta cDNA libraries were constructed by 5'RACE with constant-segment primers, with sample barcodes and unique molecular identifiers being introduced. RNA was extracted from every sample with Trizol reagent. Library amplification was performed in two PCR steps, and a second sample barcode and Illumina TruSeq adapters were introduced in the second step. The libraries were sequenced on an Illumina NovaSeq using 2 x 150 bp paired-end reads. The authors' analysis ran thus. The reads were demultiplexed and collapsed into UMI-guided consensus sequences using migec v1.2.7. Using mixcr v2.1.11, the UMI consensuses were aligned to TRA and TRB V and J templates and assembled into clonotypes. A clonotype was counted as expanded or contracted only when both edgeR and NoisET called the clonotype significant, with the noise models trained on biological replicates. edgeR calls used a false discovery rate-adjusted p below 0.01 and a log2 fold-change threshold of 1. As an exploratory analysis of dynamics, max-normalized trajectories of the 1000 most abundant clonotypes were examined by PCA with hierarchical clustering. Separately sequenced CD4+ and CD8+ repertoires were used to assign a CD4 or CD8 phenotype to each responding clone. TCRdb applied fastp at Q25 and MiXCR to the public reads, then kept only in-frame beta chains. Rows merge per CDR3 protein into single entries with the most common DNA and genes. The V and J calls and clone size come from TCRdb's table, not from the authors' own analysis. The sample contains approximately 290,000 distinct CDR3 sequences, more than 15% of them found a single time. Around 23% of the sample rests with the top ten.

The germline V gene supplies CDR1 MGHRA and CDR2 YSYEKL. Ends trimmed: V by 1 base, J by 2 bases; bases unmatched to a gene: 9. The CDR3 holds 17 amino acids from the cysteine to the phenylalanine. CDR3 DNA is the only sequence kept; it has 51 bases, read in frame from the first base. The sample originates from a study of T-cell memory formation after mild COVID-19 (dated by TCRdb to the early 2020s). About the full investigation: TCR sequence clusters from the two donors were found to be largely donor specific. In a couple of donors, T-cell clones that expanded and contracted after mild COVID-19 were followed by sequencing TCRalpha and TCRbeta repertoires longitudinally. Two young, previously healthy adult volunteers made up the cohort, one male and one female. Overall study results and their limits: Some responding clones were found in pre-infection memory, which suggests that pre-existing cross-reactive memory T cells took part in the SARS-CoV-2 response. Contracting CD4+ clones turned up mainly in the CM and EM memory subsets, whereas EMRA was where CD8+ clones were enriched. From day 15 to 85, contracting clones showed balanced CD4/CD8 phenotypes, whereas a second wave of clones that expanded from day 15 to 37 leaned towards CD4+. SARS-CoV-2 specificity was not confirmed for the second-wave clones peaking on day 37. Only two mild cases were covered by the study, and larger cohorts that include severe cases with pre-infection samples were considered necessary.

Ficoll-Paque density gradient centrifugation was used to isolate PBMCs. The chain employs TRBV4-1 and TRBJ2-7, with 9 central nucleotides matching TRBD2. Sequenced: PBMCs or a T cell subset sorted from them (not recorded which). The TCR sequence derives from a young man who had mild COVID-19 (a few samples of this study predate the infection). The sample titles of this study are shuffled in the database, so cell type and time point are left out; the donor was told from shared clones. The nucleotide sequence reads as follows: TGCGCCAGCAGCCAAGGGCTCGTGGGCGGGGGGGCCTACGAGCAGTACTTC. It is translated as CASSQGLVGGGAYEQYF.